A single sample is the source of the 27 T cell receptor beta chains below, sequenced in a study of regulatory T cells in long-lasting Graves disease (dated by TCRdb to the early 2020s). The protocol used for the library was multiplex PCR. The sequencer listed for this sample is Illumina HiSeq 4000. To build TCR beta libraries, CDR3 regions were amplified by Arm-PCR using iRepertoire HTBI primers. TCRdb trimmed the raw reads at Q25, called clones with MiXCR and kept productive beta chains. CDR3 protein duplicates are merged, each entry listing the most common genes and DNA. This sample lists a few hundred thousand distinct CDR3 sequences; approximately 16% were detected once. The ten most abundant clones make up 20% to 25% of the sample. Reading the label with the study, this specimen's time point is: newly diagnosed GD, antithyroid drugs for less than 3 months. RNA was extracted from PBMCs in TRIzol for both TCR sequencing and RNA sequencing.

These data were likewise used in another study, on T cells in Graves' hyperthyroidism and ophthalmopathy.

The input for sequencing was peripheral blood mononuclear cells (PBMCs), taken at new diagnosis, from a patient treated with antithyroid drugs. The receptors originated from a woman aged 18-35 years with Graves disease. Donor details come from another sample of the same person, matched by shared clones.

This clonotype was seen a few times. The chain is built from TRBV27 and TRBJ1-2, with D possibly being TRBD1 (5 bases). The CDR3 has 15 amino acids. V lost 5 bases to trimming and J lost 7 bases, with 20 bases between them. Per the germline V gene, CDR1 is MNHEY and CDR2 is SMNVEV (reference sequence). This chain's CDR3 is CASSPTLQGALGYTF. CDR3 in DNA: TGTGCCAGCAGTCCTACCTTACAAGGGGCTCTTGGCTACACCTTC.

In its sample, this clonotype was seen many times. CDR3 nucleotides: TGCAGTGCTAGAGCCGACAGGGGGCGTAGAAACAATGAGCAGTTCTTC. Protein sequence: CSARADRGRRNNEQFF. The chain joins TRBV20-1 to TRBJ2-1; 10 positions agree with TRBD1. The V and J ends lost 1 base and 5 bases, in that order; junction bases with no gene match: 8. Germline assignment: CDR1 DFQATT and CDR2 SNEGSKA (reference sequence). The CDR3 has 16 amino acids.

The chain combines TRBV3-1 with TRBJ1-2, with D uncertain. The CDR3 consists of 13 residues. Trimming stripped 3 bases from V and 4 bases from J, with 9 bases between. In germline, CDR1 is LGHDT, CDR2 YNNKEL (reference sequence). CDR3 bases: TGTGCCAGCAGCCATCGGAGGGTCTATGGCTACACCTTC. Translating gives CASSHRRVYGYTF.

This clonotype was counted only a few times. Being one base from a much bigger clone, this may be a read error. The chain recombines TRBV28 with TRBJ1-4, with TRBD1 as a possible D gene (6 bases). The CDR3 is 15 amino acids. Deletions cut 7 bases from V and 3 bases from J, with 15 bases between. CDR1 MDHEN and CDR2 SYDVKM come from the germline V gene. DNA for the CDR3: TGTGCCAGCACCCTAGGACAGTCAGCTAATGAAAAACTGTTTTTT. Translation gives CASTLGQSANEKLFF.

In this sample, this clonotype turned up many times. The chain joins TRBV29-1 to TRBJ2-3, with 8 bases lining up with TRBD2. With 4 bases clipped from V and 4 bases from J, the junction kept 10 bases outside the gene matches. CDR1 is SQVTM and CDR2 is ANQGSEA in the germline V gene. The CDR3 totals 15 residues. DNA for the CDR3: TGCAGCGTTGGCGGAGCGGGAGCTCATCCAGATACGCAGTATTTT. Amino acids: CSVGGAGAHPDTQYF.

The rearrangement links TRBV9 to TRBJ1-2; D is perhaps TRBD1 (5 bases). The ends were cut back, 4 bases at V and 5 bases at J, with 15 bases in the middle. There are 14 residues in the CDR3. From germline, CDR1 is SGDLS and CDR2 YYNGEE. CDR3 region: CASSTNWGEYGYTF. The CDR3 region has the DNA TGTGCCAGCAGCACGAACTGGGGGGAATATGGCTACACCTTC.

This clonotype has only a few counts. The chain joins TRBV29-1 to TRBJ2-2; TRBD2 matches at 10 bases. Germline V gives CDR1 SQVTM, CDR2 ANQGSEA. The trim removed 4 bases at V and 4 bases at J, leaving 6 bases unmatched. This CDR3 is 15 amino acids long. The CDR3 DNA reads TGCAGCGTTGGGGTAGCGGGAGGAAGCACCGGGGAGCTGTTTTTT. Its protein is CSVGVAGGSTGELFF.

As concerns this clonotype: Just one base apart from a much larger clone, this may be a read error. For the CDR3, the DNA is TGCAGCGTTGAAGATAGATCTTACGAGCAGTACTTC. It yields the protein CSVEDRSYEQYF. The chain employs TRBV29-1 and TRBJ2-7; D not certain. Looked up from germline, CDR1 is SQVTM and CDR2 is ANQGSEA. Trimming stripped 0 bases from V and 4 bases from J, with 7 bases between. The CDR3 has 12 residues.

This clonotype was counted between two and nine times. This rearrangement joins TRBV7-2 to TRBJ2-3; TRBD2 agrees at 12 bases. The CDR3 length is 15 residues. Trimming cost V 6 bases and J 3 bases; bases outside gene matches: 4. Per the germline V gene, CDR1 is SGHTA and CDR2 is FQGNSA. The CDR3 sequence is CASRMTSGRTDTQYF. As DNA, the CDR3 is TGTGCCAGCAGAATGACTAGCGGGAGAACAGATACGCAGTATTTT.

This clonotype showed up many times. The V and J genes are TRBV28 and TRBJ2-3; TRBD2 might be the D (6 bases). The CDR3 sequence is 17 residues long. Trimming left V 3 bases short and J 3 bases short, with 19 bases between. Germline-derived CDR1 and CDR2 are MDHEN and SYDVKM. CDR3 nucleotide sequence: TGTGCCAGCAGTTTTGGTTCGCGGGGCATAGGGACAGATACGCAGTATTTT. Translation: CASSFGSRGIGTDTQYF.

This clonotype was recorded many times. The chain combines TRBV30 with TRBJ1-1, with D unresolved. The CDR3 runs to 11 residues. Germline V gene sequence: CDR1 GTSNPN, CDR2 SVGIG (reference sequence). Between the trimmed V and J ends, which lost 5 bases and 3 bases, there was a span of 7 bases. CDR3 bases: TGTGCCTGGGGTACTGACACTGAAGCTTTCTTT. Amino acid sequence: CAWGTDTEAFF.

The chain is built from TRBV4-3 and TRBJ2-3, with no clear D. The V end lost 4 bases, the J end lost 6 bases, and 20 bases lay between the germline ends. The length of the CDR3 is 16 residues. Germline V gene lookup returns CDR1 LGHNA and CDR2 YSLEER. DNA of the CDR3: TGCGCCAGCAGCCCACCCGGCGGCGGTTTACCGGATACGCAGTATTTT. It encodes CASSPPGGGLPDTQYF.

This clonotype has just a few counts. The CDR3 spells CASSLRETYNEQFF. Written as DNA, the CDR3 is TGCGCCAGCAGCTTACGGGAGACCTACAATGAGCAGTTCTTC. This chain connects TRBV5-1 to TRBJ2-1; D might be TRBD2 (6 bases). The CDR3 sequence is 14 residues long. The germline V gene has CDR1 SGHRS and CDR2 YFSETQ. With 2 bases removed from V and 2 bases from J, the gap between germline ends came to 8 bases.

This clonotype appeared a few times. This chain's CDR3 is CASSFKTSGSRETQYF. Here the CDR3 DNA reads TGTGCCAGCAGTTTTAAAACTAGCGGGAGCAGAGAGACCCAGTACTTC. The chain employs TRBV7-6 and TRBJ2-5; 11 nucleotides agree with TRBD2. Germline values: CDR1 SGHVS, CDR2 FNYEAQ. The CDR3 is 16 amino acids. After removal of 6 bases from V and 4 bases from J, the junction contained 10 bases not matched to a gene.

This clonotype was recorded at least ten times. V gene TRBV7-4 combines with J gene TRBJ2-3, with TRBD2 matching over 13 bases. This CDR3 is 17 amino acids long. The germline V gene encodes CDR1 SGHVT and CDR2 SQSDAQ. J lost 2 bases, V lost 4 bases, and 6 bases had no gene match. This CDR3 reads CASSSILAGGPTDTQYF. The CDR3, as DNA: TGTGCCAGCAGCTCAATACTAGCGGGAGGGCCCACAGATACGCAGTATTTT. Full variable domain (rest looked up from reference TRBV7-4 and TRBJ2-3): GAGVSQSPRYKVAKRGRDVALRCDSISGHVTLYWYRQTLGQGSEVLTYSQSDAQRDKSGRPSGRFSAERPERSVSTLKIQRTEQGDSAVYLCASSSILAGGPTDTQYFGPGTRLTVL.

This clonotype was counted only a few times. The CDR3 DNA follows: TGTGCCAGCAGCCCCAAGGTCTCGGGTGGCTATGGCTACACCTTC. This translates into CASSPKVSGGYGYTF. V and J are TRBV7-9 and TRBJ1-2; D not resolved. V was clipped by 5 bases and J by 4 bases, with 17 bases between them. The CDR3 consists of 15 residues. From germline, CDR1 is SEHNR and CDR2 FQNEAQ (reference sequence).

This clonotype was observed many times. The CDR3 here is CSARPFKAEAFF. The CDR3 DNA follows: TGCAGTGCGAGACCCTTTAAGGCTGAAGCTTTCTTT. J is TRBJ1-1 and V is TRBV20-1; D call uncertain. V shed 6 bases and J shed 6 bases, with 14 bases lying between them. Per the germline V gene, CDR1 is DFQATT and CDR2 is SNEGSKA (reference sequence). This CDR3 contains 12 residues.

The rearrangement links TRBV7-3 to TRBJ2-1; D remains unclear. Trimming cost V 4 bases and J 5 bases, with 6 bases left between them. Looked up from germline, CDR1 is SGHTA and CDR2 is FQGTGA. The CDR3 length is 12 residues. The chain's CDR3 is CASSSLDNEQFF. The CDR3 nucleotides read TGTGCCAGCAGCTCACTGGACAATGAGCAGTTCTTC.

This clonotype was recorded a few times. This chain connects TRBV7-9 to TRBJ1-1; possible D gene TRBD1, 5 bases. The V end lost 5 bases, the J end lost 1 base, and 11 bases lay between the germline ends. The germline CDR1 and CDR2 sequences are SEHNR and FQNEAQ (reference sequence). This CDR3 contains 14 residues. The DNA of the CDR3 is TGTGCCAGCAGCGTCGGGGCCCAGAACACTGAAGCTTTCTTT. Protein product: CASSVGAQNTEAFF.

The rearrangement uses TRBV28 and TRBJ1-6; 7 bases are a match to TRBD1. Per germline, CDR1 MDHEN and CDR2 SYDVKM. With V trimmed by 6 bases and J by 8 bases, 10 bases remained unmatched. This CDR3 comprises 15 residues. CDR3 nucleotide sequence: TGTGCCAGCAGAATGGGGGACAGAGTCTATTCACCCCTCCACTTT. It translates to CASRMGDRVYSPLHF.

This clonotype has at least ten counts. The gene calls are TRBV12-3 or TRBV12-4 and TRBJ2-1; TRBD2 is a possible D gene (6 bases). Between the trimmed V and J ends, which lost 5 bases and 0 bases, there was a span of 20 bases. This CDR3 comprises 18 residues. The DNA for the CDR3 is TGTGCCAGCAGTCCTGGGACTTCCCCCCAGGGCTCCTACAATGAGCAGTTCTTC. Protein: CASSPGTSPQGSYNEQFF.

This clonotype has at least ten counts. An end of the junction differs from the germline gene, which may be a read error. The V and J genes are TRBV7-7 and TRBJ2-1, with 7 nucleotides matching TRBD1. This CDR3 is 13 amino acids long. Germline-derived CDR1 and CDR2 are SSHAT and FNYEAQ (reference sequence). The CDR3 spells CASSFRGNNEQFF. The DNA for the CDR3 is TGTGCTAGCAGCTTCAGGGGGAACAATGAGCAGTTCTTC.

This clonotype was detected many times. The CDR3 region is CASSQQPSGRPTETQYF. The CDR3 DNA sequence: TGTGCCAGCAGCCAGCAGCCTAGCGGGAGGCCGACCGAGACCCAGTACTTC. J is TRBJ2-5 and V is TRBV3-1, with TRBD2 matching over 11 bases. Per germline, CDR1 LGHDT and CDR2 YNNKEL (reference sequence). This CDR3 region has 17 residues. Trimming removed 3 bases from V and 5 bases from J; junction bases left unmatched: 11.

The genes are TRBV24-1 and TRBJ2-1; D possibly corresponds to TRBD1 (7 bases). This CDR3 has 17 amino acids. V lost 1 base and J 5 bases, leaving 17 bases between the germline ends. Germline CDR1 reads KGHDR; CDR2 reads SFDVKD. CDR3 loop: CATSDFGRGTADNEQFF. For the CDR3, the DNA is TGTGCCACCAGTGATTTTGGGCGCGGGACAGCAGACAATGAGCAGTTCTTC.

Written as DNA, the CDR3 is TGTGCCAGCAGCAACAGGAGCACGGATGAAAAACTGTTTTTT. Protein: CASSNRSTDEKLFF. V usage is TRBV2 and J usage is TRBJ1-4, with D maybe TRBD1 (5 bases). Germline V gives CDR1 SNHLY, CDR2 FYNNEI. This CDR3 comprises 14 residues. The germline V and J ends were trimmed by 6 bases and 6 bases, with 14 bases remaining between them.

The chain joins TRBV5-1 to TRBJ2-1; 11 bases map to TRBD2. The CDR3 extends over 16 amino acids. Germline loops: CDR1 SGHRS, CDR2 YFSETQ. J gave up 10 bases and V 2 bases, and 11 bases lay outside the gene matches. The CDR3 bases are TGCGCCAGCAGCTTTGCGGGACTAGCGGCCCAGCAGGAGCAGTTCTTC. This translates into CASSFAGLAAQQEQFF.

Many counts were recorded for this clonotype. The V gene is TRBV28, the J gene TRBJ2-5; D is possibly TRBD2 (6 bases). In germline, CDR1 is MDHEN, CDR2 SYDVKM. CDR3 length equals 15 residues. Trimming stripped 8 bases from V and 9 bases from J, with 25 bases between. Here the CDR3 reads CASRSPGATMGAQYF. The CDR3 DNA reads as TGTGCCAGCCGTTCGCCGGGAGCCACCATGGGGGCCCAGTACTTC.